This TCR beta chain was recovered during a study of CD8 T cell repertoires and HIV-1 epitope variants. About the research overall: Controls were a CMV, EBV and flu peptide pool, Ebola AY9 negative control, and no-peptide well.

This clone has only one observation. Its specificity is unknown. CDR3 length: 15 residues. With 2 bases clipped from V and 7 bases from J, the junction kept 4 bases outside the gene matches. Per the germline V gene, CDR1 is MNHEY and CDR2 is SVGAGI. Measured with immunoSEQ multiplex PCR; TCRdb has only the in-frame clones, and not every one. The sample records 5,100 or so clones, roughly two thirds being singletons. The sequencing input was cultured CD8+ T cells derived from PBMCs. J is TRBJ2-1 and V is TRBV6-5, with 11 bases lining up with TRBD1. The clonotype originates from a male donor with HIV. The CDR3 spells CASSYADRGRNEQFF. The CDR3 coding sequence is TGTGCCAGCAGTTACGCGGACAGGGGGCGAAATGAGCAGTTCTTC.